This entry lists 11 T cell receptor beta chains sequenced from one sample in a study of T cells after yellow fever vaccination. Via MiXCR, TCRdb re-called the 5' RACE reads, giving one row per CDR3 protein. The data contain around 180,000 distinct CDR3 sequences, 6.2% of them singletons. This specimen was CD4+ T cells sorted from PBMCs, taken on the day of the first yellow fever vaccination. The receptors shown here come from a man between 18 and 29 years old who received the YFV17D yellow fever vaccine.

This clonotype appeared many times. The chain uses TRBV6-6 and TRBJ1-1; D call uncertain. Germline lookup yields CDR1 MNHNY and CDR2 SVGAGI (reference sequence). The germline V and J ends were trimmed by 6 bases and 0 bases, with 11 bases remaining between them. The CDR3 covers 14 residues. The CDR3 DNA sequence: TGTGCCAGCAGCAAAGGCGGAATGAACACTGAAGCTTTCTTT. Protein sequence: CASSKGGMNTEAFF.

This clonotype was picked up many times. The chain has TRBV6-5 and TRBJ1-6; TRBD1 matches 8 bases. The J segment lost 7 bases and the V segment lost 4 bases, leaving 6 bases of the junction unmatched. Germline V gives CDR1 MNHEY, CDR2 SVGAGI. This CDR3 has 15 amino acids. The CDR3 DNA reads TGTGCCAGCAGTTTACGTCAGGGGGCGAATTCACCCCTCCACTTT. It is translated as CASSLRQGANSPLHF.

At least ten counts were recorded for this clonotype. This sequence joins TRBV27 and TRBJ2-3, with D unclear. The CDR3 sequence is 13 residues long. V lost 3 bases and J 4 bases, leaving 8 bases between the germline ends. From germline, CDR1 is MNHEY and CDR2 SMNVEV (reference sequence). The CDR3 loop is CASSLSWADTQYF. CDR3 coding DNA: TGTGCCAGCAGTTTGTCTTGGGCAGATACGCAGTATTTT.

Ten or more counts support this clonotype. The CDR3, as DNA: TGTGCCAGCAGTCCGGAGCGGGGGGGCCGCACAGATACGCAGTATTTT. It yields the protein CASSPERGGRTDTQYF. The V call is TRBV27, the J call TRBJ2-3, with 10 bases that match TRBD2. Trimming took 5 bases from V and 1 from J; bases not matched to a gene: 6. The germline gives CDR1 MNHEY, CDR2 SMNVEV (reference sequence). The CDR3 spans 16 residues.

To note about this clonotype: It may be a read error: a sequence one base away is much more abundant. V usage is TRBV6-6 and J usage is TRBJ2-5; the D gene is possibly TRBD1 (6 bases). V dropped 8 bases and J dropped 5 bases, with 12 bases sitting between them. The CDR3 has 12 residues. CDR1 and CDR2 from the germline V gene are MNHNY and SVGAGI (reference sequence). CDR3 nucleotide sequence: TGTGCCAGCTTTGCCCAGGGGGAGACCCAGTACTTC. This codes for CASFAQGETQYF.

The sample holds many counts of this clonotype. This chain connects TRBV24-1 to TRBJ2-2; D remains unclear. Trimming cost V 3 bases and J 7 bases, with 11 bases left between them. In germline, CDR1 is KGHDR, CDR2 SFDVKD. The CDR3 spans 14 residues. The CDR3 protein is CATSDIQVHGELFF. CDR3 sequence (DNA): TGTGCCACCAGTGATATCCAGGTTCACGGGGAGCTGTTTTTT.

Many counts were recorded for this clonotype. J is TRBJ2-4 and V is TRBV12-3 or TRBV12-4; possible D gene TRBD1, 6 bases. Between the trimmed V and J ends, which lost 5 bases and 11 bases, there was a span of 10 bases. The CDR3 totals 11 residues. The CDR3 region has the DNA TGTGCCAGCAGTCTTAGGGGGTTTCAGTACTTC. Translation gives CASSLRGFQYF.

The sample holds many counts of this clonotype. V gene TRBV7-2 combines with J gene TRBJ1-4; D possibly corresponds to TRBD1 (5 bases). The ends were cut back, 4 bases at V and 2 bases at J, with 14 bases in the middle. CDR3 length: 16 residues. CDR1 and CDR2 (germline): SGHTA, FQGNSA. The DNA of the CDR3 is TGTGCCAGCAGCTACGGGGGTGGAGGGACTAATGAAAAACTGTTTTTT. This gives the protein CASSYGGGGTNEKLFF.

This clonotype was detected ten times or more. The CDR3 spells CSASGQGSGYTF. In nucleotides, the CDR3 is TGCAGCGCCTCCGGACAGGGTAGTGGCTACACCTTC. This sequence joins TRBV29-1 and TRBJ1-2; 8 bases align to TRBD1. Germline loops: CDR1 SQVTM, CDR2 ANQGSEA. Trimming at V came to 7 bases and at J to 7 bases, leaving 8 bases not matched to a gene. CDR3 length: 12 amino acids.

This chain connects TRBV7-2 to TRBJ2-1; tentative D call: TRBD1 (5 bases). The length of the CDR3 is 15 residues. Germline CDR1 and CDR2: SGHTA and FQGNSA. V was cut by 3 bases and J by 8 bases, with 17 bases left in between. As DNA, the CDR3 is TGTGCCAGCAGCTTTGACCCAGGGTCGTCGGATGAGCAGTTCTTC. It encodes CASSFDPGSSDEQFF.

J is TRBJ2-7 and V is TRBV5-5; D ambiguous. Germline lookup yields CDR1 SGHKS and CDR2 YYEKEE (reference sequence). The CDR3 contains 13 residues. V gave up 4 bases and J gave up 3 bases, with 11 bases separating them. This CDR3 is CASSAGNIYEQYF. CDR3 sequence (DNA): TGTGCCAGCAGCGCTGGGAACATCTACGAGCAGTACTTC.